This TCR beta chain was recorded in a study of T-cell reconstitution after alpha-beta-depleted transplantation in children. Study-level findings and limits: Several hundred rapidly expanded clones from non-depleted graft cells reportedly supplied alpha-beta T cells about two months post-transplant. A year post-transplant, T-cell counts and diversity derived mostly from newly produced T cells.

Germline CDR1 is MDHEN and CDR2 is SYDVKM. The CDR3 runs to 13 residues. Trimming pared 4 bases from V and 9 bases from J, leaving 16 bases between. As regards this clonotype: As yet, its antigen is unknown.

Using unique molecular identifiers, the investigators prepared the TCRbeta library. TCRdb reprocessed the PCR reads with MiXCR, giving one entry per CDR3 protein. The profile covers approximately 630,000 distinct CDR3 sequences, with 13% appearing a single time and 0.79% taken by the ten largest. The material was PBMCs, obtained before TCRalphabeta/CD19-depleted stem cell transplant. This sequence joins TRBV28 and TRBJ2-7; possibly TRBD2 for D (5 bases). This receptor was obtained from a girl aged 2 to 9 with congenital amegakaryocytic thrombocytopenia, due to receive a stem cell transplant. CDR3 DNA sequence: TGTGCCAGCAGTTCTGACATGGTCCGGGGGCAGTACTTC. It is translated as CASSSDMVRGQYF.